This entry concerns a single T cell receptor (beta chain). The antigen remains unidentified. This sample was taken from a study of human CD8 memory T cell subsets. The CDR3 covers 18 residues. From germline, CDR1 is SGHVS and CDR2 FQNEAQ. Study-wide results and limits: In this study, sequencing was restricted to T cell receptor beta chains only. Similarly high diversity was seen in stem-like memory and precursor exhausted T cells, but not in effector memory cells.

It was UMI-labeled 5' RACE by which the TCR beta libraries were made. As handled by the study authors: Whichever TCR beta library was examined, it held between roughly 2,800 and 18,000 functional CDR3 beta clonotypes. TCRdb re-called the 5' RACE reads and shows each CDR3 protein once, DNA omitted. TCRdb's processing, not the authors', yielded these V and J calls. The table counts about 9,000 distinct CDR3 sequences; about 15% lies in the top ten. Designated as TPEX, the CCR7+ PD-1+ TIGIT+ early memory CD8+ T cells showed dysfunctional, exhausted-like traits. Magnetic separation of the negative type served to enrich total CD8+ T cells.

This TCR was recovered from a human donor in good health. The sample comprised CD8+ T cells from PBMCs. The chain couples TRBV7-8 to TRBJ2-5; TCRdb calls TRBD1, which cannot be checked without DNA. CDR3 sequence: CASSLAVGTGPYQETQYF.